The present entry profiles one TCR beta chain with its context. These data are taken from a study of blood T cell repertoires in COVID-19. Study summary: Italy, Spain and the United States were the sources of the convalescent and acute COVID-19 samples.

Original methodology: Reference gene primer amplification yielded estimated nucleated cell counts. Sequencing was performed with immunoSEQ multiplex PCR; in TCRdb, only in-frame clones are kept and a portion is missing. Clone size and the V and J calls come from that table; the DNA yielded D and trimming. The sample has some 330,000 clones, around 87% seen once. Recruits, aged roughly 18 to 90 years, lived in 20 to 30 US areas. Germline V gene lookup returns CDR1 GTSNPN and CDR2 SVGIG (reference sequence). The CDR3 has 15 residues. Trimming stripped 1 base from V and 3 bases from J, with 16 bases between.

The receptor comes from a man in his forties or fifties in a cohort exposed to, infected with or recovered from COVID-19 (not recorded which). This sequence joins TRBV30 and TRBJ2-7; D is possibly TRBD2 (5 bases). The sample consisted of PBMCs or T cells enriched from blood (not recorded which). CDR3 sequence: CAWSAPGKEDYEQYF. DNA for the CDR3: TGTGCCTGGAGTGCCCCCGGGAAAGAGGACTACGAGCAGTACTTC.